The entry below gives a single T cell receptor (beta chain) sequence along with its context. Its cognate antigen is unknown. Repertoires were generated with immunoSEQ multiplex PCR, while TCRdb's copy carries only in-frame clones and drops some. The repertoire has about 79,000 clones, about 64% of them found once; the top ten carry around 52%. The entry originates in a study of shared clonotypes between healthy human individuals. Study outcomes and limitations: Estimated richness values were generally larger in naive subsets than in memory subsets. Blood alone was sampled, and tissue repertoires likely differ. It was the non-shared clonotypes that had lower generation probabilities than clonotypes shared by all four donors. Donor scarcity curtailed the genetic and exposure-history diversity represented herein.

The TCR was taken from a man aged 30 to 39 in good health. Input material: memory CD8+ T cells sorted from blood. Subset of the sample: CD45RO+ cells pooled with CCR7-negative TemRA cells.

The CDR3 is CASSEALSQVQETQYF. In DNA form, the CDR3 reads TGTGCCAGCAGTGAAGCTCTGAGTCAGGTCCAAGAGACCCAGTACTTC. V is TRBV2 and J is TRBJ2-5; no definite D call. Between the trimmed V and J ends, which lost 0 bases and 1 base, there was a span of 12 bases. The germline V gene has CDR1 SNHLY and CDR2 FYNNEI. The CDR3 runs 16 residues.